Listed below are T cell receptor beta chains from one sample, sequenced in a study of cytomegalovirus exposure and HLA in healthy donors. Only in-frame clones appear in the TCRdb table, and some are missing; sequencing was by immunoSEQ multiplex PCR. The data show 150,000 to 200,000 clones, 77% seen once. Sequenced: PBMCs. The receptors stem from a woman younger than 45 in good health and CMV-seronegative. Each CDR3 is given with its conserved first and last residue. A D gene is named only where the DNA matches it firmly. Some rows have no size entry. The others give once, few or many, or a class for an expanded clone.

d_call: TRBD1; v_call: TRBV10-3; j_call: TRBJ2-7; clone_size: .; cdr3_aa: CAISTHGTGGHEQYF; cdr3_nt: TGTGCCATCAGTACACACGGGACAGGGGGACACGAGCAGTACTTC
d_call: .; v_call: TRBV30; j_call: TRBJ1-6; clone_size: .; cdr3_aa: CASPGSSSSYNSPLHF; cdr3_nt: TGTGCCTCTCCTGGGAGTTCTAGCTCCTATAATTCACCCCTCCACTTT
d_call: .; v_call: TRBV7-2; j_call: TRBJ2-1; clone_size: .; cdr3_aa: CASTPTPGSYNEQFF; cdr3_nt: TGTGCCAGCACCCCCACCCCAGGCTCCTACAATGAGCAGTTCTTC
d_call: .; v_call: TRBV19; j_call: TRBJ1-4; clone_size: .; cdr3_aa: CASSGRARGTNEKLFF; cdr3_nt: TGTGCCAGTAGCGGTAGAGCTAGGGGGACTAATGAAAAACTGTTTTTT
d_call: .; v_call: TRBV7-8; j_call: TRBJ2-3; clone_size: .; cdr3_aa: CASSLWTTSTDTQYF; cdr3_nt: TGTGCCAGCAGCCTATGGACTACCAGCACAGATACGCAGTATTTT
d_call: TRBD2; v_call: TRBV6-1; j_call: TRBJ2-1; clone_size: .; cdr3_aa: CASKPTSSSEQFF; cdr3_nt: TGTGCCAGCAAACCGACTAGCAGTAGTGAGCAGTTCTTC
d_call: TRBD2; v_call: TRBV7-2; j_call: TRBJ2-1; clone_size: .; cdr3_aa: CASRLAGYNEQFF; cdr3_nt: TGTGCCAGCAGGCTAGCGGGTTACAATGAGCAGTTCTTC
d_call: TRBD2; v_call: TRBV4-1; j_call: TRBJ2-1; clone_size: once; cdr3_aa: CASSPPTAGGQGEQFF; cdr3_nt: TGCGCCAGCAGCCCTCCCACAGCGGGGGGGCAGGGTGAGCAGTTCTTC
d_call: .; v_call: TRBV5-1; j_call: TRBJ1-3; clone_size: few; cdr3_aa: CASSFELTGNTIYF; cdr3_nt: TGCGCCAGCAGCTTCGAGTTAACTGGAAACACCATATATTTT
d_call: .; v_call: TRBV7-9; j_call: TRBJ1-1; clone_size: .; cdr3_aa: CSSSLARGMRNTEAFF; cdr3_nt: TGTTCCAGCAGCTTAGCGCGGGGAATGAGGAACACTGAAGCTTTCTTT
d_call: TRBD2; v_call: TRBV5-3; j_call: TRBJ2-5; clone_size: .; cdr3_aa: CARRTLAGGPEETQYF; cdr3_nt: TGTGCCAGAAGAACACTAGCGGGGGGGCCGGAAGAGACCCAGTACTTC
d_call: TRBD1; v_call: TRBV29-1; j_call: TRBJ2-1; clone_size: .; cdr3_aa: CSAKTGVDEQFF; cdr3_nt: TGCAGCGCCAAGACAGGGGTGGATGAGCAGTTCTTC
d_call: .; v_call: TRBV18; j_call: TRBJ2-3; clone_size: .; cdr3_aa: CASSPLRGTDTQYF; cdr3_nt: TGTGCCAGCTCACCTCTCAGGGGCACAGATACGCAGTATTTT
d_call: .; v_call: TRBV6-5; j_call: TRBJ1-6; clone_size: .; cdr3_aa: CASRRSSYNSPLHF; cdr3_nt: TGTGCCAGCAGGAGAAGCTCCTATAATTCACCCCTCCACTTT
d_call: TRBD1; v_call: TRBV4-1; j_call: TRBJ1-2; clone_size: .; cdr3_aa: CASSPQPGQLNYGYPF; cdr3_nt: TGCGCCAGCAGCCCACAACCGGGACAGCTAAACTATGGCTACCCCTTC